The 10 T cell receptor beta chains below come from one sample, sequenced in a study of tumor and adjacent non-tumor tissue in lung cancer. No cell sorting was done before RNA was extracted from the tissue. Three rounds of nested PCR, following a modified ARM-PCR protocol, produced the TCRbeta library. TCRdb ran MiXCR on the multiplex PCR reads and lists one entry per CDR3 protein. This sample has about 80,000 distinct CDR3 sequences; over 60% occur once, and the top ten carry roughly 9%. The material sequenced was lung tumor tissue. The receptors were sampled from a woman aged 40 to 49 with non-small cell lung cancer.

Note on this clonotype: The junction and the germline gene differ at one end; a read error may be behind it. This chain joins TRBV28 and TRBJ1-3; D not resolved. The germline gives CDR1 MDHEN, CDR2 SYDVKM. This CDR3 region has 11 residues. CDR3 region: CASCLQQTIYF. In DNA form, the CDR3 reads TGTGCCAGCTGTTTACAACAGACCATATATTTT.

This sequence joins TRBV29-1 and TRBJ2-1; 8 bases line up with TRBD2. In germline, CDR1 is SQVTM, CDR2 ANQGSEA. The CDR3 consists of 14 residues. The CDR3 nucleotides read TGCAGTGTGACTAGCGCTTCTTCTTACAATGAGCAGTTCTTC. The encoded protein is CSVTSASSYNEQFF.

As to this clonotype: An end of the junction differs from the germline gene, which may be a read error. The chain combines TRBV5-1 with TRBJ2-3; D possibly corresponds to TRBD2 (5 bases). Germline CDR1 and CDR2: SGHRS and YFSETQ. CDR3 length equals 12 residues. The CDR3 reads CASGLSRDTHYF. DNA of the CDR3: TGCGCCAGCGGCTTGAGCCGGGATACGCATTATTTT.

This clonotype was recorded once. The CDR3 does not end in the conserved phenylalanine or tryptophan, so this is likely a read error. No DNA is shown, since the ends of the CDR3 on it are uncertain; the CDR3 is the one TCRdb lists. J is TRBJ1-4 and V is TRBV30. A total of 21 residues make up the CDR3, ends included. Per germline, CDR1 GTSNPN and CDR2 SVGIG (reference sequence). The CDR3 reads CAWNRKVSGPGSRATNEKLFS.

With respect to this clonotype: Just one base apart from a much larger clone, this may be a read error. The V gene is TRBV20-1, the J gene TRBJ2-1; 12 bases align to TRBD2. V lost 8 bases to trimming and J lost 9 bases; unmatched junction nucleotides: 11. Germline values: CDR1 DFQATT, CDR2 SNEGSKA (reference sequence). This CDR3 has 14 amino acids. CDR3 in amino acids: CSTRGTSGLGEQFF. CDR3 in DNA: TGCAGTACGAGGGGGACTAGCGGGTTGGGTGAGCAGTTCTTC.

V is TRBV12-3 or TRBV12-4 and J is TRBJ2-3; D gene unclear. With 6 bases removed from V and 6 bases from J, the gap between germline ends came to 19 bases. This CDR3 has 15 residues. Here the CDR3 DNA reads TGTGCCAGCAGCCCCCTACTAATAGACACGGATACGCAGTATTTT. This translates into CASSPLLIDTDTQYF.

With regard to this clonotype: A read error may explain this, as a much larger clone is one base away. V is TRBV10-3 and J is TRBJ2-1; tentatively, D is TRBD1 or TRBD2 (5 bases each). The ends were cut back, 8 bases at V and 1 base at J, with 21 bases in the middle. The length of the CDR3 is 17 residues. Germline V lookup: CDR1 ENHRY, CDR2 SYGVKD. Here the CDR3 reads CAIGNPPGPGSYNEQFF. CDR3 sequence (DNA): TGTGCCATCGGCAATCCCCCGGGACCGGGTTCCTACAATGAGCAGTTCTTC.

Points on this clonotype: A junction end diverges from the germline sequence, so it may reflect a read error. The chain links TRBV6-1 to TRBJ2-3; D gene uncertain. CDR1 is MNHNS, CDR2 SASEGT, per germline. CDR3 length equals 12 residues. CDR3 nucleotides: TGTGCCAGGAGGATGTACACAGATACGAAGTATTTT. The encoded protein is CARRMYTDTKYF.

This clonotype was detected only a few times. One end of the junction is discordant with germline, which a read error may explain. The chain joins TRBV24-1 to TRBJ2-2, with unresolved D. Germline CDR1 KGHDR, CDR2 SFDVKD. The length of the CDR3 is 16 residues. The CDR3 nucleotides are TGTGCCGCCAGTGATTTGCAAACTAAGAACACCGGGGAGCTGTTTTTT. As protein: CAASDLQTKNTGELFF.

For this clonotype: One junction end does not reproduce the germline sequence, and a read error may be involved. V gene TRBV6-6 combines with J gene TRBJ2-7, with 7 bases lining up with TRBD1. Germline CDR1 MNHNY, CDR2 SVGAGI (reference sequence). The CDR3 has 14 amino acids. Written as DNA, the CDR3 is TGTGCCAGTAGTTACAACGAGGGGGCGAGTGAGCAGTACTTC. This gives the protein CASSYNEGASEQYF.